This T cell receptor beta chain came from a study of blood T cells in healthy people across ages. Overall study findings and caveats: Higher diversity and more naive CD4+ cells were features of long-lived donors, compared to aged donors. Correlation between TCR beta diversity and naive T cell percentage was strong.

Alongside a J-beta primer mix, a sample-barcoded 5' primer served in a second PCR lasting roughly 6 to 11 cycles. Every sample gave at least 3 million paired-end reads containing CDR3. MiXCR, applied by TCRdb to the 5' RACE reads, yields one record per CDR3 protein. The sample has about 750,000 distinct CDR3 sequences, roughly 50% seen once. The V end lost 5 bases, the J end lost 5 bases, and 18 bases lay between the germline ends. The CDR3 runs to 15 residues. Per germline, CDR1 SGHAT and CDR2 FQNNGV. This clonotype has only a few counts. Its antigen is not identified. Those donating, healthy Caucasian individuals from Russia, were aged about 6 to 95.

The TCR comes from a man older than 75 in good health. Sequencing input: blood. The genes are TRBV11-2 and TRBJ2-5; D possibly uses TRBD1 or TRBD2 (6 bases each). The CDR3 DNA is TGTGCCAGCAGCCCCCAGGGTAAAGGGGGGGAGACCCAGTACTTC. It specifies CASSPQGKGGETQYF.